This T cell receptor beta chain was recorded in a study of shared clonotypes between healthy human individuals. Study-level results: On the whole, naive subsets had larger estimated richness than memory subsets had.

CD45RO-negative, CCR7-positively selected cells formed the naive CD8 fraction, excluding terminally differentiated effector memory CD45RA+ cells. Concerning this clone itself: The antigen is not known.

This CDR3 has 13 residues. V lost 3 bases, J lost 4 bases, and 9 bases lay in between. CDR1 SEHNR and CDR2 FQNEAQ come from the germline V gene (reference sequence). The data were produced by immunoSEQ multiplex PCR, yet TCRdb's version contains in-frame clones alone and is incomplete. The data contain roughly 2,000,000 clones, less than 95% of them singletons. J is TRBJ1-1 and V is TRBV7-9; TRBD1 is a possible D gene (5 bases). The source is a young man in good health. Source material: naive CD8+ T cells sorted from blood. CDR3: CASSFGGATEAFF. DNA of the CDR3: TGTGCCAGCAGCTTTGGAGGGGCCACTGAAGCTTTCTTT.